The 16 T cell receptor beta chains presented below share a single source sample, sequenced in a study of shared clonotypes between healthy human individuals. It was CD45RO-negative cells, positively selected for CCR7, that made up naive CD8 cells, with terminally differentiated effector memory CD45RA+ cells excluded. Clones were read by immunoSEQ multiplex PCR, and TCRdb kept only the in-frame ones, dropping some. The table has about 1.9 million clones, just under 95% seen once. Sequences were obtained from naive CD8+ T cells from PBMCs. The receptors stem from a man aged 18 to 30 in good health. Some clones in this sample may be carry-over from other donors' samples.

This chain uses TRBV7-8 with TRBJ2-3, with 8 bases identical to TRBD1. CDR3 size: 15 residues. J lost 4 bases, V lost 4 bases, and 7 bases had no gene match. Germline V gives CDR1 SGHVS, CDR2 FQNEAQ. Here the CDR3 reads CASSYRTGSPDTQYF. Here the CDR3 DNA reads TGTGCCAGCAGCTACAGGACAGGGAGCCCAGATACGCAGTATTTT.

The chain links TRBV28 to TRBJ2-5, with 10 bases fitting TRBD2. The CDR3 totals 14 residues. Trimming removed 3 bases from V and 3 bases from J; junction bases left unmatched: 1. CDR1 MDHEN and CDR2 SYDVKM come from the germline V gene. CDR3 nucleotide sequence: TGTGCCAGCAGTTTGCTAGCGGGAGAAGAGACCCAGTACTTC. It codes for CASSLLAGEETQYF.

The genes are TRBV2 and TRBJ2-7; TRBD2 agrees at 9 bases. This CDR3 region has 17 residues. With V trimmed by 3 bases and J by 3 bases, 12 bases remained unmatched. Per germline, CDR1 SNHLY and CDR2 FYNNEI. CDR3 residues: CASSDPSLAGRNYEQYF. The DNA of the CDR3 is TGTGCCAGCAGTGATCCGTCCCTAGCGGGGCGGAACTACGAGCAGTACTTC.

This clone appeared a few times. This CDR3 is CASSSRDGGEPTEAFF. The DNA for the CDR3 is TGTGCCAGCAGCTCCCGGGACGGTGGGGAACCTACTGAAGCTTTCTTT. The chain links TRBV7-8 to TRBJ1-1; weak D call: TRBD1 (5 bases). The germline CDR1 and CDR2 sequences are SGHVS and FQNEAQ. The ends were cut back, 4 bases at V and 5 bases at J, with 20 bases in the middle. CDR3 size: 16 residues.

Concerning this clone itself: The sample carries other DNA sequences with the same CDR3. The gene calls are TRBV19 and TRBJ2-1; 11 positions agree with TRBD2. Germline values: CDR1 LNHDA, CDR2 SQIVND (reference sequence). This CDR3 comprises 15 residues. Unmatched junction bases numbered 2, after V lost 5 bases and J lost 2 bases. CDR3 sequence: CASSVLAGAYNEQFF. The DNA of the CDR3 is TGTGCCAGTAGTGTACTAGCGGGGGCCTACAATGAGCAGTTCTTC.

DNA for the CDR3: TGCGCCAGCAGCTCGAGTTCGGGGAGGAACACCGGGGAGCTGTTTTTT. Protein product: CASSSSSGRNTGELFF. The rearrangement uses TRBV5-1 and TRBJ2-2; tentatively, D is TRBD2 (5 bases). In germline, CDR1 is SGHRS, CDR2 YFSETQ. The CDR3 length is 16 residues. V shed 3 bases and J shed 1 base, with 13 bases lying between them.

The rearrangement joins TRBV9 to TRBJ1-4, with D uncertain. CDR1 is SGDLS, CDR2 YYNGEE, per germline. Deletions cut 3 bases from V and 6 bases from J, with 12 bases between. The CDR3 runs to 14 residues. The CDR3, as DNA: TGTGCCAGCAGCGATGGAGGGCGGGATGAAAAACTGTTTTTT. Its protein is CASSDGGRDEKLFF.

As for this clone: Other nucleotide sequences from this sample produce the same CDR3. The rearrangement links TRBV6-5 to TRBJ2-1, with D unresolved. V lost 2 bases and J 0 bases, leaving 8 bases between the germline ends. Germline V gene lookup returns CDR1 MNHEY and CDR2 SVGAGI. This CDR3 spans 15 amino acids. CDR3 sequence (DNA): TGTGCCAGCAGTTACGGCGGCAGCTCCTACAATGAGCAGTTCTTC. This encodes CASSYGGSSYNEQFF.

This sequence joins TRBV5-7 and TRBJ1-4; D uncertain. Being an ORF, TRBV5-7 has a function that is uncertain. This CDR3 has 10 amino acids. Trimming cost V 10 bases and J 8 bases, with 9 bases left between them. CDR3 sequence reads: CAGVREKLFF. DNA for the CDR3: TGTGCCGGGGTTAGGGAAAAACTGTTTTTT.

For this clone: The sample carries other DNA sequences with the same CDR3. V gene TRBV27 combines with J gene TRBJ2-2; D might be TRBD1 (5 bases). Germline CDR1 reads MNHEY; CDR2 reads SMNVEV (reference sequence). This CDR3 comprises 13 residues. Trimming took off 2 bases at V and 6 bases at J, with 7 bases between the two ends. This chain's CDR3 is CASSLRGAGELFF. DNA of the CDR3: TGTGCCAGCAGTTTAAGGGGCGCCGGGGAGCTGTTTTTT.

J is TRBJ2-3 and V is TRBV10-3; D is tentatively TRBD1 or TRBD2 (5 bases each). This CDR3 region has 14 residues. Germline V gene sequence: CDR1 ENHRY, CDR2 SYGVKD. Deletions cut 4 bases from V and 4 bases from J, with 12 bases between. The DNA for the CDR3 is TGTGCCATCAGTGGTGGGACCTCCCCAGATACGCAGTATTTT. As protein: CAISGGTSPDTQYF.

The genes are TRBV29-1 and TRBJ2-1; no clear D. V lost 2 bases and J 1 base, leaving 9 bases between the germline ends. CDR1 and CDR2 from the germline V gene are SQVTM and ANQGSEA. The CDR3 totals 14 residues. CDR3 nucleotide sequence: TGCAGCGTTGAACCCATAAGTTCCTACAATGAGCAGTTCTTC. Translation gives CSVEPISSYNEQFF.

This chain joins TRBV9 and TRBJ2-7, with 7 bases fitting TRBD1. Looked up from germline, CDR1 is SGDLS and CDR2 is YYNGEE. After removal of 3 bases from V and 8 bases from J, the junction contained 8 bases not matched to a gene. CDR3 length: 13 residues. As DNA, the CDR3 is TGTGCCAGCAGCGCGTTCGACAGGGACCAGCAGTACTTC. Translated: CASSAFDRDQQYF.

The gene calls are TRBV29-1 and TRBJ2-1, with 12 nucleotides matching TRBD2. Germline loops: CDR1 SQVTM, CDR2 ANQGSEA. The CDR3 has 19 residues. The junction had 13 bases not matched to a gene; V was cut back by 4 bases and J by 0 bases. The CDR3 reads CSVAPPGLAGPSSYNEQFF. The CDR3 nucleotides read TGCAGCGTTGCCCCGCCCGGACTAGCGGGACCTAGCTCCTACAATGAGCAGTTCTTC.

The gene calls are TRBV7-7 and TRBJ2-7; D gene unclear. The CDR3 is 14 residues long. The germline V and J ends were trimmed by 1 base and 3 bases, with 10 bases remaining between them. Germline-derived CDR1 and CDR2 are SSHAT and FNYEAQ (reference sequence). CDR3 protein: CASSLGSWYYEQYF. The CDR3 DNA reads TGTGCCAGCAGCTTAGGGTCCTGGTACTACGAGCAGTACTTC.

The chain carries TRBV29-1 and TRBJ2-7; 15 bases are shared with TRBD2. Trimming removed 6 bases from V and 2 bases from J; junction bases left unmatched: 5. Germline V CDR1 and CDR2: SQVTM, ANQGSEA. The CDR3 is 15 amino acids. The CDR3 DNA reads as TGCAGCGTCAGGACTAGCGGGAGGGTTACCTACGAGCAGTACTTC. It specifies CSVRTSGRVTYEQYF.